Shown below are 21 T cell receptor beta chains from a single sample sequenced in a study of T-cell memory formation after mild COVID-19. TCRdb reprocessed the 5' RACE reads via MiXCR and lists one record per CDR3 protein. The sample consists of approximately 340,000 distinct CDR3 sequences, 10% to 15% of them appearing once. The sample comprised PBMCs or a T cell subset sorted from them (not recorded which). Receptor source: a man between 18 and 35 years old who had mild COVID-19 (a few samples of this study predate the infection). Cell type and time point are not known.

This clonotype occurred a few times. CDR3 DNA sequence: TGCGCCAGCAGCTTAGCCACCGGGACCACCACCGGGGAGCTGTTTTTT. Translating gives CASSLATGTTTGELFF. The rearrangement uses TRBV5-1 and TRBJ2-2, with D tentatively TRBD1 or TRBD2 (5 bases each). The CDR3 contains 16 residues. Trimming removed 2 bases at V and 4 bases at J, with 15 bases between. The germline CDR1 and CDR2 sequences are SGHRS and YFSETQ.

In its sample, this clonotype was seen a few times. This sequence joins TRBV12-3 or TRBV12-4 and TRBJ1-1; D may be TRBD1 (5 bases). The V end lost 5 bases, the J end lost 5 bases, and 18 bases lay between the germline ends. This CDR3 has 15 amino acids. CDR3 nucleotides: TGTGCCAGCAGTCACTACAAGGGGCGCGGGACTGAAGCTTTCTTT. Translated: CASSHYKGRGTEAFF.

This clonotype was counted a few times. The chain is built from TRBV4-1 and TRBJ2-3; 9 bases agree with TRBD2. Germline values: CDR1 MGHRA, CDR2 YSYEKL. The CDR3 covers 17 residues. V shed 0 bases and J 2 bases; nucleotides not matched to a gene: 6. CDR3 sequence (DNA): TGCGCCAGCAGCCAAGACCGAGCGGGGGGATACACAGATACGCAGTATTTT. Amino acids: CASSQDRAGGYTDTQYF.

This sequence joins TRBV7-2 and TRBJ2-7, with 9 bases fitting TRBD1. The V and J ends lost 7 bases and 5 bases, in that order; junction bases with no gene match: 9. The germline V gene has CDR1 SGHTA and CDR2 FQGNSA. The CDR3 length is 14 residues. The CDR3 loop reads CASTPDRGINEQYF. The CDR3 DNA is TGTGCCAGCACCCCAGACAGGGGGATAAACGAGCAGTACTTC.

This clonotype was seen only a few times. The chain employs TRBV7-2 and TRBJ2-3, with TRBD2 matching 7 bases. V shed 2 bases and J 1 base; nucleotides not matched to a gene: 6. Germline lookup yields CDR1 SGHTA and CDR2 FQGNSA. This CDR3 is 16 amino acids long. CDR3 residues: CASSLIRGEGTDTQYF. CDR3 in DNA: TGTGCCAGCAGCTTAATTCGGGGGGAGGGCACAGATACGCAGTATTTT.

This clonotype appeared a few times. This chain connects TRBV6-2 or TRBV6-3 to TRBJ2-7, with TRBD1 identical over 8 bases. The CDR3 loop spans 12 amino acids. The V and J ends lost 7 bases and 4 bases, in that order; junction bases with no gene match: 3. The V gene's germline CDR1 is MNHEY and CDR2 SVGEGT. CDR3 in amino acids: CASMGQEYEQYF. Written as DNA, the CDR3 is TGTGCCAGCATGGGACAGGAGTACGAGCAGTACTTC.

This clonotype was found many times. This chain links TRBV6-2 or TRBV6-3 with TRBJ1-1; D uncertain. This CDR3 is 11 amino acids long. The germline gives CDR1 MNHEY, CDR2 SVGEGT. Between the trimmed V and J ends, which lost 6 bases and 3 bases, there was a span of 5 bases. The CDR3 sequence: CASSAHTEAFF. CDR3 coding DNA: TGTGCCAGCAGCGCGCACACTGAAGCTTTCTTT.

At least ten counts were recorded for this clonotype. The chain couples TRBV20-1 to TRBJ2-3, with 10 bases aligning to TRBD2. V gave up 4 bases and J gave up 4 bases; unmatched junction bases: 14. The CDR3 spans 17 residues. Germline-derived CDR1 and CDR2 are DFQATT and SNEGSKA (reference sequence). CDR3: CSATTSGGAGAADTQYF. The CDR3 nucleotides are TGCAGTGCTACCACAAGCGGGGGGGCTGGGGCGGCAGATACGCAGTATTTT.

The chain is built from TRBV6-2 or TRBV6-3 and TRBJ2-7; D is undetermined. Trimming took off 6 bases at V and 2 bases at J, with 11 bases between the two ends. Germline V lookup: CDR1 MNHEY, CDR2 SVGEGT. The CDR3 is 13 amino acids. The CDR3 is CASSPAGPYEQYF. CDR3 nucleotides: TGTGCCAGCAGCCCCGCCGGCCCCTACGAGCAGTACTTC.

The sample holds a few counts of this clonotype. This rearrangement joins TRBV12-3 or TRBV12-4 to TRBJ1-2; possibly TRBD1 for D (6 bases). Trimming shortened V by 6 bases and J by 1 base, and 24 bases separated the two germline ends. The CDR3 extends over 18 amino acids. The DNA of the CDR3 is TGTGCCAGCAGCGAACTAACAGGGTCTGATGGAGATAACTATGGCTACACCTTC. Amino acid sequence: CASSELTGSDGDNYGYTF.

There are a few counts of this clonotype. The chain links TRBV20-1 to TRBJ2-3, with D maybe TRBD2 (7 bases). The CDR3 contains 14 residues. CDR1 is DFQATT and CDR2 is SNEGSKA in the germline V gene (reference sequence). V shed 3 bases and J shed 1 base, with 11 bases lying between them. The CDR3 DNA follows: TGCAGTGCTAGCTTGGGGGGGCGCACAGATACGCAGTATTTT. Encoded protein: CSASLGGRTDTQYF.

This clonotype showed up just a few times. The chain couples TRBV7-2 to TRBJ2-1, with D perhaps matching TRBD1 or TRBD2 (5 bases each). V was trimmed by 3 bases and J by 8 bases, leaving 11 bases between them. This CDR3 spans 13 amino acids. Germline CDR1 is SGHTA and CDR2 is FQGNSA. CDR3 in DNA: TGTGCCAGCAGCTTTCTGAGGGGCGATGAGCAGTTCTTC. Its translation: CASSFLRGDEQFF.

This chain uses TRBV6-6 with TRBJ1-2, with 7 bases lining up with TRBD1. This CDR3 has 14 residues. Germline V gene data show CDR1 as MNHNY and CDR2 as SVGAGI (reference sequence). V shed 7 bases and J 5 bases; nucleotides not matched to a gene: 10. CDR3 region: CASNPRDSNYGYTF. For the CDR3, the DNA is TGTGCCAGCAATCCCCGGGACAGCAATTATGGCTACACCTTC.

The genes are TRBV18 and TRBJ1-2; D is ambiguous. From germline, CDR1 is KGHSH and CDR2 LQKENI. V lost 1 base to trimming and J lost 0 bases, with 9 bases between them. The CDR3 totals 15 residues. CDR3 in amino acids: CASSPLEVANYGYTF. The CDR3 region has the DNA TGTGCCAGCTCACCACTGGAGGTAGCTAACTATGGCTACACCTTC.

This clonotype was picked up a small number of times. The chain carries TRBV29-1 and TRBJ2-7, with D possibly being TRBD1 (5 bases). CDR3 length: 12 residues. Germline CDR1 is SQVTM and CDR2 is ANQGSEA. Trimming stripped 2 bases from V and 2 bases from J, with 7 bases between. The CDR3 loop is CSVESGTYEQYF. CDR3 sequence (DNA): TGCAGCGTTGAATCAGGGACCTACGAGCAGTACTTC.

The CDR3 DNA reads as TGTGCCAGCGGGCTAGCGGGGGCTACATCCTACAATGAGCAGTTCTTC. Protein sequence: CASGLAGATSYNEQFF. The chain joins TRBV6-2 or TRBV6-3 to TRBJ2-1; 10 bases match TRBD2. J was trimmed by 1 base and V by 8 bases; bases with no gene match: 8. Germline V gene lookup returns CDR1 MNHEY and CDR2 SVGEGT. This CDR3 has 16 amino acids.

This clonotype was recorded many times. This chain connects TRBV5-1 to TRBJ2-7; 8 nucleotides line up with TRBD1. V dropped 4 bases and J dropped 3; count of bases not matched to a gene: 6. The CDR3 sequence is 14 residues long. The germline V gene encodes CDR1 SGHRS and CDR2 YFSETQ. The CDR3 DNA follows: TGCGCCAGCAGCCCAGGGACAGGAGACTACGAGCAGTACTTC. Translation: CASSPGTGDYEQYF.

This clonotype turned up a few times. V is TRBV10-3 and J is TRBJ2-1, with 8 bases lining up with TRBD2. The ends lost 2 bases at V and 3 bases at J; junction bases unmatched: 6. CDR3 length equals 16 residues. Germline assignment: CDR1 ENHRY and CDR2 SYGVKD. The CDR3 reads CAISEPPGGGYNEQFF. DNA for the CDR3: TGTGCCATCAGTGAGCCCCCGGGGGGGGGCTACAATGAGCAGTTCTTC.

This chain links TRBV10-3 with TRBJ2-1; 10 nucleotides line up with TRBD2. Germline V gene lookup returns CDR1 ENHRY and CDR2 SYGVKD. Trimming removed 2 bases from V and 7 bases from J; junction bases left unmatched: 5. This CDR3 contains 15 residues. CDR3 protein: CAISERASGGNEQFF. Here the CDR3 DNA reads TGTGCCATCAGTGAGAGGGCTAGCGGGGGTAATGAGCAGTTCTTC.

This clonotype occurred many times. J is TRBJ1-4 and V is TRBV18; D is ambiguous. This CDR3 comprises 14 residues. V lost 4 bases and J lost 0, with 6 bases in between. CDR1 and CDR2 from the germline V gene are KGHSH and LQKENI. The CDR3 reads CASSRQATNEKLFF. The CDR3 DNA reads TGTGCCAGCTCACGCCAGGCAACTAATGAAAAACTGTTTTTT.

V usage is TRBV12-3 or TRBV12-4 and J usage is TRBJ2-7; D may be TRBD1 (6 bases). V was pared by 3 bases and J by 2 bases, with 20 bases between. The CDR3 loop spans 17 amino acids. CDR3 sequence reads: CASSFGRPGHRPYEQYF. In nucleotides, the CDR3 is TGTGCCAGCAGTTTTGGCCGGCCGGGACACCGACCCTACGAGCAGTACTTC.